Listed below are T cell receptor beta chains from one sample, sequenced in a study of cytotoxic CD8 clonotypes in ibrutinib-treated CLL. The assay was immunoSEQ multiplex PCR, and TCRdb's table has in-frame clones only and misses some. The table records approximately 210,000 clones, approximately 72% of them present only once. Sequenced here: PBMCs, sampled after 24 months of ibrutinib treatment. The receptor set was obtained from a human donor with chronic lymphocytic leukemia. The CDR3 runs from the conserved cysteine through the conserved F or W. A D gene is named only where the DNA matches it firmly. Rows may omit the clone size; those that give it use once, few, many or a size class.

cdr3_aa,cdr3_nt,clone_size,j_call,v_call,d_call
CASSSRGRFGYTF,TGTGCCAGCAGCTCCAGGGGGCGTTTTGGCTACACCTTC,NA,TRBJ1-2,TRBV5-6,TRBD1
CASSVTNSNTGELFF,TGTGCCAGCAGTGTCACCAACTCGAACACCGGGGAGCTGTTTTTT,NA,TRBJ2-2,TRBV6-1,NA
CASSVLGVWFTIYF,TGTGCCAGCAGTGTCCTGGGTGTATGGTTCACCATATATTTT,NA,TRBJ1-3,TRBV25-1,NA
CASSPWGGGYEQYF,TGTGCCAGCAGCCCCTGGGGGGGAGGCTACGAGCAGTACTTC,NA,TRBJ2-7,TRBV7-2,TRBD2
CASSPRLRVPHRDYIDEQYF,TGTGCCAGCAGCCCTCGTCTTAGAGTCCCGCACAGGGATTATATCGACGAGCAGTACTTC,NA,TRBJ2-7,TRBV5-5,NA
CATRTGGSSYNEQFF,TGTGCCACCCGGACAGGGGGGAGCTCCTACAATGAGCAGTTCTTC,NA,TRBJ2-1,TRBV10-3,TRBD1
CASSVDSGRSQPQHF,TGTGCCAGCAGCGTAGATTCAGGGAGGTCTCAGCCCCAGCATTTT,few,TRBJ1-5,TRBV9,NA
CASSEAGGYTF,TGTGCCAGCAGTGAAGCTGGAGGCTACACCTTC,NA,TRBJ1-2,TRBV2,NA
CASSLGGASTDTQYF,TGTGCCAGCAGCTTAGGTGGAGCTAGCACAGATACGCAGTATTTT,few,TRBJ2-3,TRBV5-4,NA
CASSSRTSGTNTGELFF,TGTGCCAGCAGCTCCAGGACTAGCGGGACAAACACCGGGGAGCTGTTTTTT,few,TRBJ2-2,TRBV9,TRBD2
CASSLFWRGSNQPQHF,TGTGCCAGCAGTTTGTTTTGGAGAGGAAGCAATCAGCCCCAGCATTTT,NA,TRBJ1-5,TRBV27,NA
CASSQLGGYEQYF,TGTGCCAGCAGCCAACTTGGGGGCTACGAGCAGTACTTC,NA,TRBJ2-7,TRBV11-2,NA
CASSFDPKYEQFF,TGTGCCAGCAGCTTCGACCCCAAGTATGAGCAGTTCTTC,NA,TRBJ2-1,TRBV11-1,NA
CASSLIANYNEQFF,TGTGCCAGCAGCTTGATCGCGAACTACAATGAGCAGTTCTTC,NA,TRBJ2-1,TRBV5-8,NA
CASSPGQGVYEQYF,TGTGCCAGCTCACCGGGACAGGGGGTCTACGAGCAGTACTTC,NA,TRBJ2-7,TRBV18,TRBD1
CASSASEGGYTF,TGCGCCAGCAGCGCGTCCGAGGGGGGCTACACCTTC,few,TRBJ1-2,TRBV5-1,NA
CASSFFPGDRSSYEQYF,TGTGCCAGCAGTTTTTTTCCCGGGGACAGGAGCTCCTACGAGCAGTACTTC,NA,TRBJ2-7,TRBV28,TRBD1
CASSLGPGQGIYEQYF,TGCGCCAGCAGCTTGGGTCCGGGACAGGGAATATACGAGCAGTACTTC,NA,TRBJ2-7,TRBV5-1,TRBD1
CASSSDLLSTEAFF,TGTGCCAGCAGCTCCGATCTACTGTCCACTGAAGCTTTCTTT,NA,TRBJ1-1,TRBV7-9,NA
CASSLLDTLGGSSGYTF,TGTGCCAGCAGTTTATTGGATACTTTAGGGGGCTCGAGTGGCTACACCTTC,few,TRBJ1-2,TRBV27,TRBD1
CASSEANTGELFF,TGTGCCAGCAGTGAAGCGAACACCGGGGAGCTGTTTTTT,NA,TRBJ2-2,TRBV6-1,NA
CASSLGQGWTEAFF,TGCGCCAGCAGCTTGGGACAGGGGTGGACTGAAGCTTTCTTT,once,TRBJ1-1,TRBV5-1,TRBD1
CATSSPGAGEKLFF,TGTGCCACCAGCAGCCCAGGGGCCGGTGAAAAACTGTTTTTT,NA,TRBJ1-4,TRBV15,NA
CASSNQPGMVDTQYF,TGTGCCAGCAGTAACCAGCCGGGAATGGTAGATACGCAGTATTTT,few,TRBJ2-3,TRBV27,NA
CASSITGAYEQYF,TGTGCCAGTAGTATAACAGGAGCCTACGAGCAGTACTTC,few,TRBJ2-7,TRBV19,NA
CASSPQREDTQYF,TGTGCCAGCAGCCCGCAGCGGGAGGATACGCAGTATTTT,NA,TRBJ2-3,TRBV7-8,TRBD2
CASSTQGAHNEQFF,TGTGCCAGCAGTACCCAGGGGGCCCACAATGAGCAGTTCTTC,NA,TRBJ2-1,TRBV6-5,TRBD1
CASSMPTGSANYGYTF,TGCGCCAGCAGCATGCCCACAGGGTCCGCTAACTATGGCTACACCTTC,NA,TRBJ1-2,TRBV5-1,NA
CASTPRRGGTDTQYF,TGTGCCAGCACCCCACGAAGGGGGGGCACAGATACGCAGTATTTT,NA,TRBJ2-3,TRBV5-6,NA
CASSEEPGLAHYEQYF,TGTGCCAGCAGTGAAGAGCCGGGACTAGCTCACTACGAGCAGTACTTC,once,TRBJ2-7,TRBV2,TRBD2
CASSLGLVHYEQYF,TGTGCCAGCAGCTTGGGACTAGTGCACTACGAGCAGTACTTC,NA,TRBJ2-7,TRBV5-6,NA
CASSHGVDEQFF,TGTGCCAGCAGCCACGGCGTAGATGAGCAGTTCTTC,NA,TRBJ2-1,TRBV4-2,NA
CASSDLGPLANYGYTF,TGTGCCAGCAGTGATTTGGGTCCGCTAGCTAACTATGGCTACACCTTC,NA,TRBJ1-2,TRBV2,NA
CASSRLPGTGGVYEQYF,TGTGCCAGCAGCCGCCTCCCCGGGACAGGGGGAGTGTACGAGCAGTACTTC,NA,TRBJ2-7,TRBV28,TRBD1
CAISDTVDRGDTQYF,TGTGCCATCAGTGATACGGTGGACAGGGGAGATACGCAGTATTTT,NA,TRBJ2-3,TRBV10-3,TRBD1
CAWKRTSGNTGELFF,TGTGCCTGGAAAAGGACTAGCGGGAACACCGGGGAGCTGTTTTTT,NA,TRBJ2-2,TRBV30,TRBD2
CASSFGRAVSYNEQFF,TGTGCCAGCAGCTTTGGGCGGGCGGTATCCTACAATGAGCAGTTCTTC,NA,TRBJ2-1,TRBV7-9,NA
CASSVAWTGVGYTF,TGTGCCAGCAGCGTAGCGTGGACAGGGGTTGGCTACACCTTC,once,TRBJ1-2,TRBV9,TRBD1
CASSLAGGSYNEQFF,TGTGCCAGCAGCTTAGCGGGAGGGTCCTACAATGAGCAGTTCTTC,NA,TRBJ2-1,TRBV2,TRBD2
CASSYSTASSYEQYF,TGTGCCAGCAGTTACTCGACAGCGAGCTCCTACGAGCAGTACTTC,NA,TRBJ2-7,TRBV6-5,NA
CACTDSTEAFF,TGTGCCTGCACAGATAGCACTGAAGCTTTCTTT,once,TRBJ1-1,TRBV7-8,NA
CASSQPSGSSTGELFF,TGTGCCAGCAGCCAACCTAGCGGGAGTTCGACCGGGGAGCTGTTTTTT,NA,TRBJ2-2,TRBV4-2,TRBD2
CASSILRGATDGNTIYF,TGTGCCAGTAGTATATTGAGGGGCGCTACCGATGGAAACACCATATATTTT,NA,TRBJ1-3,TRBV19,NA
CASRLDRINEQFF,TGTGCCAGCAGGCTAGACCGGATCAATGAGCAGTTCTTC,NA,TRBJ2-1,TRBV28,NA
CASSLGSGSLYNEQFF,TGCGCCAGCAGCTTGGGAAGCGGGAGTCTCTACAATGAGCAGTTCTTC,NA,TRBJ2-1,TRBV5-1,TRBD2
CASSLGASGWGNQPQHF,TGTGCCAGCAGCTTAGGGGCCTCGGGATGGGGCAATCAGCCCCAGCATTTT,NA,TRBJ1-5,TRBV7-2,NA